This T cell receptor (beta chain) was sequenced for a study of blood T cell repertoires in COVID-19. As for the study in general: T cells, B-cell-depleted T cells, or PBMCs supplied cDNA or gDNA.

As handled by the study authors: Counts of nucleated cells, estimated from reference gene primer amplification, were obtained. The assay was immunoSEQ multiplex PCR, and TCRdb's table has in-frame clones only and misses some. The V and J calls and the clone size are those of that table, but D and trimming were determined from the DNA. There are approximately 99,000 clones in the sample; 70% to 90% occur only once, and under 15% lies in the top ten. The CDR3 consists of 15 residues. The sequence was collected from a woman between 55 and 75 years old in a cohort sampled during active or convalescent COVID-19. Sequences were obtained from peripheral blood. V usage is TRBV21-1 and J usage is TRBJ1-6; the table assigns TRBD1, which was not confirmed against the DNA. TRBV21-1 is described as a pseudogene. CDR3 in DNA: TGTGCCAGCAGCCAACCTGGGACAGAAAATTCACCCCTCCACTTT. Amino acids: CASSQPGTENSPLHF.